This is a list of T cell receptor beta chains from one sample in a study of OX40 agonist ivuxolimab in advanced cancers. The repertoire was sequenced with immunoSEQ multiplex PCR; TCRdb's copy has only in-frame clones and lacks some. The sample consists of some 96,000 clones, 89% of them appearing once. The source material was CD4+ or CD8+ T cells sorted from blood, sampled in a trial of the OX40 agonist ivuxolimab. Receptors were obtained from an adult with an advanced solid tumor such as melanoma, head and neck, liver or kidney cancer. The CDR3 runs from the conserved cysteine through the conserved F or W. D genes are given only for firm matches. The listing skips clone size in some rows; elsewhere it reads once, few, many or a size class.

CDR3: CASSSYIGTVSYEQYF
DNA: TGTGCCAGTAGTTCCTACATCGGGACAGTCTCCTACGAGCAGTACTTC
size: NA
J: TRBJ2-7
D: TRBD1
V: TRBV19

CDR3: CSGDEQFF
DNA: TGCAGCGGGGATGAGCAGTTCTTC
size: once
J: TRBJ2-1
D: NA
V: TRBV29-1

CDR3: CAWARGGIQPQHF
DNA: TGTGCCTGGGCCCGTGGGGGAATTCAGCCCCAGCATTTT
size: NA
J: TRBJ1-5
D: NA
V: TRBV30

CDR3: CASTIGSGGANTGELFF
DNA: TGTGCCAGTACCATAGGGAGCGGGGGGGCCAACACCGGGGAGCTGTTTTTT
size: NA
J: TRBJ2-2
D: TRBD2
V: TRBV19

CDR3: CAISEKDPSGNTIYF
DNA: TGTGCCATCAGTGAAAAGGATCCCTCTGGAAACACCATATATTTT
size: NA
J: TRBJ1-3
D: NA
V: TRBV10-3

CDR3: CASSEVGAHGYTF
DNA: TGTGCCAGCAGTGAAGTGGGGGCGCATGGCTACACCTTC
size: NA
J: TRBJ1-2
D: NA
V: TRBV6-1

CDR3: CASSYWGNQPQHF
DNA: TGTGCCAGCAGTTATTGGGGGAATCAGCCCCAGCATTTT
size: NA
J: TRBJ1-5
D: NA
V: TRBV6-1

CDR3: CASTPYSSYNEQFF
DNA: TGTGCCAGCACCCCCTACAGCTCCTACAATGAGCAGTTCTTC
size: NA
J: TRBJ2-1
D: NA
V: TRBV6-6

CDR3: CASRLSMNTEAFF
DNA: TGCGCCAGCAGACTTTCTATGAACACTGAAGCTTTCTTT
size: NA
J: TRBJ1-1
D: NA
V: TRBV5-1

CDR3: CASSSQTGRETQYF
DNA: TGTGCCAGCAGCTCCCAGACAGGGCGAGAGACCCAGTACTTC
size: NA
J: TRBJ2-5
D: TRBD1
V: TRBV9

CDR3: CASSLSGTENEKLFF
DNA: TGTGCCAGCAGTTTATCAGGGACAGAGAATGAAAAACTGTTTTTT
size: NA
J: TRBJ1-4
D: TRBD1
V: TRBV27

CDR3: CASSPGLGIYNEQFF
DNA: TGTGCCAGCAGCCCGGGACTAGGTATCTACAATGAGCAGTTCTTC
size: NA
J: TRBJ2-1
D: TRBD2
V: TRBV9

CDR3: CASSRGGSSYEQYF
DNA: TGTGCCAGCAGTCGCGGGGGTAGCTCCTACGAGCAGTACTTC
size: NA
J: TRBJ2-7
D: TRBD2
V: TRBV7-3

CDR3: CATSREAGGGELFF
DNA: TGTGCCACCAGCAGGGAAGCGGGAGGGGGGGAGCTGTTTTTT
size: few
J: TRBJ2-2
D: TRBD2
V: TRBV15

CDR3: CASSLLGQGYNEQFF
DNA: TGTGCCAGCAGTTTATTGGGACAGGGGTACAATGAGCAGTTCTTC
size: NA
J: TRBJ2-1
D: TRBD1
V: TRBV27

CDR3: CASSPPQGHQPQHF
DNA: TGTGCCAGCAGTCCCCCCCAGGGCCATCAGCCCCAGCATTTT
size: few
J: TRBJ1-5
D: NA
V: TRBV28

CDR3: CASSISGGEQYF
DNA: TGTGCCAGCAGCATTAGCGGGGGGGAGCAGTACTTC
size: NA
J: TRBJ2-7
D: TRBD2
V: TRBV11-2

CDR3: CASSLEGVPNYGYTF
DNA: TGCGCCAGCAGCTTGGAGGGAGTACCTAACTATGGCTACACCTTC
size: NA
J: TRBJ1-2
D: NA
V: TRBV5-1

CDR3: CASRDAGTDGYTF
DNA: TGTGCCAGCAGAGACGCCGGGACCGATGGCTACACCTTC
size: NA
J: TRBJ1-2
D: NA
V: TRBV6-1

CDR3: CASSLGTGSKNIQYF
DNA: TGTGCCAGCAGCTTAGGGACAGGAAGTAAAAACATTCAGTACTTC
size: NA
J: TRBJ2-4
D: TRBD1
V: TRBV5-8

CDR3: CASRDRGTDTQYF
DNA: TGTGCCAGTAGGGACAGGGGCACAGATACGCAGTATTTT
size: NA
J: TRBJ2-3
D: TRBD1
V: TRBV19

CDR3: CTSSYTHRAGGGEQFF
DNA: TGTACCAGCAGTTACACCCATCGAGCGGGAGGGGGTGAGCAGTTCTTC
size: NA
J: TRBJ2-1
D: TRBD2
V: TRBV6-5

CDR3: CASSGLAGTGELFF
DNA: TGTGCCAGCAGTGGACTAGCGGGCACCGGGGAGCTGTTTTTT
size: NA
J: TRBJ2-2
D: TRBD2
V: TRBV9

CDR3: CSVEGSYEQYF
DNA: TGCAGCGTTGAAGGATCCTACGAGCAGTACTTC
size: NA
J: TRBJ2-7
D: NA
V: TRBV29-1

CDR3: CASTKGRGVYNEQFF
DNA: TGTGCCAGCACAAAAGGTAGAGGGGTTTACAATGAGCAGTTCTTC
size: NA
J: TRBJ2-1
D: NA
V: TRBV9

CDR3: CASSLYPGNYGYTF
DNA: TGTGCCAGCAGTTTGTATCCAGGGAACTATGGCTACACCTTC
size: NA
J: TRBJ1-2
D: NA
V: TRBV27